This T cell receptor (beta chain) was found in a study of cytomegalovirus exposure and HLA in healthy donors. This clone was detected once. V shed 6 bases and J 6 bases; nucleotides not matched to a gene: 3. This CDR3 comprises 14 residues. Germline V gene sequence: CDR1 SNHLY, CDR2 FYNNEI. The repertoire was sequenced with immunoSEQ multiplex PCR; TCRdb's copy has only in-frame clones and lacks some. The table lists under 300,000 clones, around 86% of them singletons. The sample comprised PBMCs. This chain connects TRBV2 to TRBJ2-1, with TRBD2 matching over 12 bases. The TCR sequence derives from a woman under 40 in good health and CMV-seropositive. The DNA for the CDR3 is TGTGCCAGCAGCTGGACTAGCGGGGCCAATGAGCAGTTCTTC. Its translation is CASSWTSGANEQFF.